This note documents a single T cell receptor beta chain sequence. V was cut by 7 bases and J by 6 bases, with 9 bases left in between. The CDR3 contains 11 residues. Per the germline V gene, CDR1 is SNHLY and CDR2 is FYNNEI. These data originate in a study of control samples from healthy donors and cancer patients. TCRdb's table, derived via immunoSEQ multiplex PCR, lists solely in-frame clones and lacks some. There are about 80,000 clones in the sample; about 79% occur only once, and 11% lies in the top ten. Source material: PBMCs. The chain has TRBV2 and TRBJ1-1; D ambiguous. The TCR sequence derives from a man in his fifties or sixties with head and neck cancer. DNA for the CDR3: TGTGCCAGCACGGGGTTCGCTGAAGCTTTCTTT. Its translation is CASTGFAEAFF.